This T cell receptor beta chain was recorded in a study of blood T cells in healthy people across ages. Caucasian, healthy and from Russia, the donors were aged between about 6 and 100. V dropped 3 bases and J dropped 6 bases, with 15 bases sitting between them. Germline V CDR1 and CDR2: SEHNR, FQNEAQ (reference sequence). The CDR3 contains 15 residues. A second PCR, run for about 7 to 11 cycles, used a sample-barcoded 5' primer plus a J-beta primer mix. Researchers report that a template-switch adaptor with 12 random nucleotides tagged each cDNA molecule. The yield of each sample was at least 2.5 million CDR3-containing paired-end reads. Using its own MiXCR run on the 5' RACE reads, TCRdb lists one record per CDR3 protein. The data show about 900,000 distinct CDR3 sequences, roughly 48% seen once.

The sample taken for sequencing was blood. The V gene is TRBV7-9, the J gene TRBJ2-1; tentatively, D is TRBD2 (6 bases). This TCR derives from a man aged 30 to 39 in good health. The CDR3, as DNA: TGTGCCAGCAGCTTTGGCCTTCTGACTAGCAATGAGCAGTTCTTC. This codes for CASSFGLLTSNEQFF. Supplemented by reference TRBV7-9 and TRBJ2-1, the full variable domain reads DTGVSQNPRHKITKRGQNVTFRCDPISEHNRLYWYRQTLGQGPEFLTYFQNEAQLEKSRLLSDRFSAERPKGSFSTLEIQRTEQGDSAMYLCASSFGLLTSNEQFFGPGTRLTVL.